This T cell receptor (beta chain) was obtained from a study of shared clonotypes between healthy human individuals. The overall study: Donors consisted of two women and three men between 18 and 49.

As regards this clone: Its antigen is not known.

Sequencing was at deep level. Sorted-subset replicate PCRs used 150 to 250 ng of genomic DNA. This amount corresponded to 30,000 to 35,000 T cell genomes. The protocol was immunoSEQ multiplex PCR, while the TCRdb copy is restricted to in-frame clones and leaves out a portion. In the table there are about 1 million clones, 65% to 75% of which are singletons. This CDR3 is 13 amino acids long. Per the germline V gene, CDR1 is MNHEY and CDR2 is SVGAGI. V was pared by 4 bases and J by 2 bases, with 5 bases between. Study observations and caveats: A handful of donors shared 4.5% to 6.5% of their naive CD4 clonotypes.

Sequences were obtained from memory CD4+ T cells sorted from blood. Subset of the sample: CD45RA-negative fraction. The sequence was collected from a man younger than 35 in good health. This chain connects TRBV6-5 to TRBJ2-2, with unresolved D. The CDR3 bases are TGTGCCAGCAGTTCTAGTAACACCGGGGAGCTGTTTTTT. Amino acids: CASSSSNTGELFF.